These 17 T cell receptor beta chains were sequenced from one sample in a study of technical replicates of blood from a handful of donors. The table came from immunoSEQ multiplex PCR; TCRdb's copy has only in-frame clones and leaves some out. Here the sample spans about 73,000 clones, 85% to 95% being singletons. Sequencing was performed on PBMCs. Receptors were obtained from a human donor in good health. Some clones in this sample may be carry-over from other donors' samples.

The CDR3 here is CASSQDSRGRRETQYF. The DNA for the CDR3 is TGCGCCAGCAGCCAAGATAGTCGCGGAAGACGGGAGACCCAGTACTTC. The chain uses TRBV4-3 and TRBJ2-5; D gene uncertain. CDR1 is LGHNA, CDR2 YSLEER, per germline. V was trimmed by 0 bases and J by 5 bases, leaving 16 bases between them. This CDR3 is 16 amino acids long.

In its sample, this clone was seen once. The chain is built from TRBV7-2 and TRBJ2-2, with unresolved D. This CDR3 contains 19 residues. Trimming stripped 0 bases from V and 4 bases from J, with 21 bases between. CDR1 and CDR2 from the germline V gene are SGHTA and FQGNSA. The CDR3 coding sequence is TGTGCCAGCAGCTTAGCGCCGACTCCCCCTGGGTATAGCACCGGGGAGCTGTTTTTT. Amino acids: CASSLAPTPPGYSTGELFF.

The chain recombines TRBV7-2 with TRBJ2-1, with 11 nucleotides matching TRBD2. V lost 5 bases, J lost 5 bases, and 5 bases stayed unmatched. Germline V gene lookup returns CDR1 SGHTA and CDR2 FQGNSA. This CDR3 has 15 residues. CDR3: CASSRPSGGNNEQFF. The CDR3 DNA reads TGTGCCAGCAGCCGTCCTAGCGGGGGGAACAATGAGCAGTTCTTC.

This clone was counted between two and nine times. This chain uses TRBV10-3 with TRBJ1-1; D gene ambiguous. Trimming left V 2 bases short and J 3 bases short, with 10 bases between. CDR1 is ENHRY, CDR2 SYGVKD, per germline. The CDR3 contains 14 residues. CDR3 DNA: TGTGCCATCAGTGAGAGGCGGGGTGACACTGAAGCTTTCTTT. It codes for CAISERRGDTEAFF.

This chain joins TRBV4-3 and TRBJ1-3; no definite D call. The CDR3 is 14 residues long. Trimming removed 0 bases from V and 2 bases from J, with 5 bases in between. Germline-derived CDR1 and CDR2 are LGHNA and YSLEER. In DNA, the CDR3 is TGCGCCAGCAGCCAAGATTCTGCTGGAAACACCATATATTTT. This gives the protein CASSQDSAGNTIYF.

The chain joins TRBV7-6 to TRBJ2-1, with 11 bases aligning to TRBD2. The ends lost 4 bases at V and 6 bases at J; junction bases unmatched: 11. The CDR3 runs to 17 residues. Germline-derived CDR1 and CDR2 are SGHVS and FNYEAQ. The DNA for the CDR3 is TGTGCCAGCAGCTCGCTAGCGGGGGGCTTATCGATCAATGAGCAGTTCTTC. It encodes CASSSLAGGLSINEQFF.

The chain couples TRBV6-5 to TRBJ1-1; 9 nucleotides line up with TRBD1. The CDR3 loop spans 15 amino acids. CDR1 and CDR2 (germline): MNHEY, SVGAGI. The J segment lost 1 base and the V segment lost 4 bases, leaving 4 bases of the junction unmatched. The CDR3 protein is CASSFGTGRNTEAFF. CDR3 nucleotide sequence: TGTGCCAGCAGTTTCGGGACAGGGAGGAACACTGAAGCTTTCTTT.

CDR3 bases: TGTGCCAGCAGCGGGGGCATGAACACTGAAGCTTTCTTT. Its translation is CASSGGMNTEAFF. The chain links TRBV7-3 to TRBJ1-1; perhaps TRBD1 as D (6 bases). CDR3 size: 13 residues. V lost 5 bases and J lost 0, with 7 bases in between. Germline CDR1 and CDR2: SGHTA and FQGTGA.

V gene TRBV4-1 combines with J gene TRBJ2-7; 16 bases map to TRBD2. The CDR3 runs to 18 residues. Germline V gene sequence: CDR1 MGHRA, CDR2 YSYEKL. Trimming removed 4 bases from V and 1 base from J; junction bases left unmatched: 7. CDR3 coding DNA: TGCGCCAGCAGCCTCGGGACTAGCGGGGGGGTTTCGTCCTACGAGCAGTACTTC. As protein: CASSLGTSGGVSSYEQYF.

DNA of the CDR3: TGTGCCAGCAGTTACTCCCCGTGGAGAGAGCAGTACTTC. The encoded protein is CASSYSPWREQYF. V and J are TRBV6-5 and TRBJ2-7; no firm D call. The ends were cut back, 0 bases at V and 7 bases at J, with 10 bases in the middle. Germline V CDR1 and CDR2: MNHEY, SVGAGI. CDR3 length: 13 amino acids.

This chain links TRBV18 with TRBJ2-3; D remains ambiguous. Germline loops: CDR1 KGHSH, CDR2 LQKENI. This CDR3 is built from 14 residues. The germline V and J ends were trimmed by 0 bases and 3 bases, with 7 bases remaining between them. The CDR3 protein is CASSPPTLTDTQYF. CDR3 nucleotides: TGTGCCAGCTCACCACCGACTTTAACAGATACGCAGTATTTT.

The CDR3 spells CAIRSQGVSYEQYF. The CDR3, as DNA: TGTGCCATCAGGTCCCAGGGGGTCTCCTACGAGCAGTACTTC. V and J are TRBV10-3 and TRBJ2-7; 7 bases match TRBD1. The CDR3 runs 14 residues. CDR1 and CDR2 from the germline V gene are ENHRY and SYGVKD. Germline trimming cut 6 bases from V and 0 bases from J; bases unmatched to any gene: 5.

The J gene is TRBJ2-7, the V gene TRBV16; possible D gene TRBD1, 5 bases. Germline V gives CDR1 KGHSY, CDR2 FQNENV. V lost 0 bases to trimming and J lost 3 bases, with 15 bases between them. This CDR3 spans 16 amino acids. CDR3 residues: CASSQSGLNSLYEQYF. In DNA form, the CDR3 reads TGTGCCAGCAGCCAATCGGGGCTAAACTCCCTCTACGAGCAGTACTTC.

The chain is built from TRBV18 and TRBJ1-1; TRBD1 might be the D (5 bases). This CDR3 is 15 amino acids long. The V end was cut by 3 bases, the J end by 1 base, with 12 bases between. The germline V gene has CDR1 KGHSH and CDR2 LQKENI. For the CDR3, the DNA is TGTGCCAGCTCACCGGACACCGTTCGGAACACTGAAGCTTTCTTT. It is translated as CASSPDTVRNTEAFF.

This clone was detected a few times. The chain is built from TRBV6-5 and TRBJ2-1; 7 bases line up with TRBD2. J gave up 7 bases and V 6 bases, and 6 bases lay outside the gene matches. Per germline, CDR1 MNHEY and CDR2 SVGAGI. The CDR3 has 13 residues. Here the CDR3 DNA reads TGTGCCAGCAGGGCGGGGGACGGGAATGAGCAGTTCTTC. Its protein product is CASRAGDGNEQFF.

This clone was detected once. This chain uses TRBV6-5 with TRBJ2-5, with 8 bases aligning to TRBD2. Germline V gene data show CDR1 as MNHEY and CDR2 as SVGAGI. This CDR3 region has 15 residues. With V trimmed by 4 bases and J by 4 bases, 8 bases remained unmatched. CDR3 DNA: TGTGCCAGCAGTTTCCAGTTGGCGGGAGGAGAGACCCAGTACTTC. Protein product: CASSFQLAGGETQYF.

V is TRBV7-6 and J is TRBJ2-7; 8 positions agree with TRBD2. The CDR3 consists of 15 residues. In germline, CDR1 is SGHVS, CDR2 FNYEAQ. Trimming took 5 bases from V and 3 from J; bases not matched to a gene: 9. CDR3 nucleotide sequence: TGTGCCAGCAGCATTAGCGGGGCCTTGAACTACGAGCAGTACTTC. Amino acid sequence: CASSISGALNYEQYF.